This T cell receptor (beta chain) originates from a study of metastatic and nonmetastatic thyroid tumors. As for the study in general: Patients with malignant and benign thyroid disease provided blood and tumor or nodule tissue, whose repertoires were compared. Broader study findings: The reported finding was significantly higher TCR beta diversity in malignant thyroid tumors relative to benign nodules, in blood and tumor.

Ten or more counts support this clone. The antigen is undetermined. Being one base from a much bigger clone, this may be a read error. Additional DNA sequences in this sample encode the identical CDR3. Germline V gene sequence: CDR1 MNHNS, CDR2 SASEGT. This CDR3 has 13 residues. Thyroid surgery was preceded by no treatment in any patient. Authors' analysis steps: Across clinicopathological groups, CDR3 differences served as the basis for building a distant-metastasis classifier for papillary thyroid cancer. MiXCR re-clonotyped the PCR reads for TCRdb. The V and J calls shown here were made by TCRdb, not taken from the authors' results. The profile shows approximately 20,000 clones, 32% of them singletons.

Sequenced: adjacent normal tissue. This sequence originates from a female donor with papillary thyroid cancer or a benign thyroid nodule (not recorded which). Some clones in this sample may be carry-over from other donors' samples. The rearrangement joins TRBV6-1 to TRBJ1-4; D call uncertain. The DNA of the CDR3 is TGTGCCAGCAGTGGATACCTTAATGAAAAGCTGTTTTTT. It codes for CASSGYLNEKLFF.